Detailed here is one TCR beta chain. Its antigen is unidentified. This entry belongs to a study of cytomegalovirus exposure and HLA in healthy donors. Study as a whole: The approximately 110 validation repertoires and the roughly 680 first-cohort repertoires shared a platform, a later analysis reported. Points from the study as a whole: In the 95 to 150 validation repertoires, around 95% of cluster scores exceeded 0, per a later analysis. Cytomegalovirus-associated TCR beta chains were listed, numbering 150 to 200. Most TCR sequences proved rare, with some public TCRs found in many donors.

The CDR3 runs 19 residues. From germline, CDR1 is LNHNV and CDR2 YYDKDF (reference sequence). V lost 1 base and J lost 3, with 23 bases in between. TCRdb's table, derived via immunoSEQ multiplex PCR, lists solely in-frame clones and lacks some. The table has more than 70,000 clones, about 94% seen once. The receptor was isolated from a woman aged 18-35 years in good health and CMV-seronegative. The chain recombines TRBV15 with TRBJ2-3, with D perhaps matching TRBD1 (8 bases). Sequenced input: PBMCs. CDR3 in amino acids: CATSRVGDRGGGETDTQYF. The CDR3 DNA reads TGTGCCACCAGCAGAGTTGGCGACAGGGGAGGGGGGGAAACAGATACGCAGTATTTT.